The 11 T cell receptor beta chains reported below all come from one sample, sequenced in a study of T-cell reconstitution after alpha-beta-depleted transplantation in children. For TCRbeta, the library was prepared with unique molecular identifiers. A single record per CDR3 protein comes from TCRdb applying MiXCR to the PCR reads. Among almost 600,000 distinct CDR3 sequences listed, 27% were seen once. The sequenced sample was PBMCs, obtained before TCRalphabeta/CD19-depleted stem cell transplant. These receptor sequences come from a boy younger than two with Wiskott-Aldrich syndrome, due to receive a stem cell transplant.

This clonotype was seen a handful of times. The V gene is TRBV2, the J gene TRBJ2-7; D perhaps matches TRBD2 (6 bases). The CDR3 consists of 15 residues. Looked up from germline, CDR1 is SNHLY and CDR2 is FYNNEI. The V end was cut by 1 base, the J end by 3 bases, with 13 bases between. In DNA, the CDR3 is TGTGCCAGCAGTGAAGAACTAGCCGCCCACTACGAGCAGTACTTC. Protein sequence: CASSEELAAHYEQYF.

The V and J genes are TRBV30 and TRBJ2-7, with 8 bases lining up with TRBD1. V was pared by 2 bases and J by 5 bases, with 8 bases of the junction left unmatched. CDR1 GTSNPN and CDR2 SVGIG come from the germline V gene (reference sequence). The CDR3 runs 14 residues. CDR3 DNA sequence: TGTGCCTGGAGTCCCGGGCAGGGGGCCGACGAGCAGTACTTC. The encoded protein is CAWSPGQGADEQYF.

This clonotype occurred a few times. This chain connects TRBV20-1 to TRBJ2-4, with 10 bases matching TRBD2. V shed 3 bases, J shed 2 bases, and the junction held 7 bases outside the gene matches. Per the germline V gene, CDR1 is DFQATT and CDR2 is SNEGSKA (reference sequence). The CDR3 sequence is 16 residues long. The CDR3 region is CSASPSGSRSKNIQYF. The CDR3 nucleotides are TGCAGTGCTAGTCCTAGCGGGAGCAGGTCCAAAAACATTCAGTACTTC.

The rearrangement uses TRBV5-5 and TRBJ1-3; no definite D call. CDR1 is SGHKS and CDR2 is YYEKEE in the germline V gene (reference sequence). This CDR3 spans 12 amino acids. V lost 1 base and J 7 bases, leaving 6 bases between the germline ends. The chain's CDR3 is CASSLYRNTIYF. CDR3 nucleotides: TGTGCCAGCAGCTTGTATCGGAACACCATATATTTT.

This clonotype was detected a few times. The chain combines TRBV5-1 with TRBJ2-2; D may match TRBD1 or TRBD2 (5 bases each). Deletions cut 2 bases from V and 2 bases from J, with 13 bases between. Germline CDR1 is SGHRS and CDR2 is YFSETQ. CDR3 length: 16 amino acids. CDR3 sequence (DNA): TGCGCCAGCAGCTTTGGTGGGACCGGTAACACCGGGGAGCTGTTTTTT. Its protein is CASSFGGTGNTGELFF.

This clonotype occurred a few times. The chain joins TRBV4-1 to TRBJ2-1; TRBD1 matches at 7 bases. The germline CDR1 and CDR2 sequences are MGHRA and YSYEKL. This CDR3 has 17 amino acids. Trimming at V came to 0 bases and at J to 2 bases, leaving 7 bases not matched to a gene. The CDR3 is CASSQDLGDRAYNEQFF. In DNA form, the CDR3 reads TGCGCCAGCAGCCAAGATTTAGGGGACAGAGCCTACAATGAGCAGTTCTTC.

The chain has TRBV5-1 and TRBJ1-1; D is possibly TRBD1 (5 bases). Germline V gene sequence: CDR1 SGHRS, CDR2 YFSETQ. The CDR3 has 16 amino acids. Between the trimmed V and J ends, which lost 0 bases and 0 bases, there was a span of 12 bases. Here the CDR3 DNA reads TGCGCCAGCAGCTTGGGGCAGGGTTTCATGAACACTGAAGCTTTCTTT. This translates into CASSLGQGFMNTEAFF.

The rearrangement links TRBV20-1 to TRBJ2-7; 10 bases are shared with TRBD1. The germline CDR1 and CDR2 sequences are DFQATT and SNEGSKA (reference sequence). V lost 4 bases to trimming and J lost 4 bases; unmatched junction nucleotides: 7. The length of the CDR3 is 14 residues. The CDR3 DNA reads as TGCAGTGCTATACAGGGACAGGGGAGGTACGAGCAGTACTTC. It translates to CSAIQGQGRYEQYF.

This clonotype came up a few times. The DNA for the CDR3 is TGCGCCAGCAGCCCACGGACTAGCGGGACCCCCAGGAGCTCCTACGAGCAGTACTTC. Its translation: CASSPRTSGTPRSSYEQYF. The chain has TRBV5-1 and TRBJ2-7, with 12 bases identical to TRBD2. The germline CDR1 and CDR2 sequences are SGHRS and YFSETQ. With V trimmed by 4 bases and J by 0 bases, 14 bases remained unmatched. The length of the CDR3 is 19 residues.

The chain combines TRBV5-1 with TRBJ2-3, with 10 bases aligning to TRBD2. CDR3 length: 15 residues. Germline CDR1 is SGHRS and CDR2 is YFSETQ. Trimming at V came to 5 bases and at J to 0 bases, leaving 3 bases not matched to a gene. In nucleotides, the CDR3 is TGCGCCAGCAGTAGCGGGAGGTTCAGCACAGATACGCAGTATTTT. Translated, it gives CASSSGRFSTDTQYF.

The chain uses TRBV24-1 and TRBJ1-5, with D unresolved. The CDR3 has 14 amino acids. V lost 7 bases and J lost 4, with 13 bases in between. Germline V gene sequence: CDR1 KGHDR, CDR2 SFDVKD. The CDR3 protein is CATSESRGNQPQHF. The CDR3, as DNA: TGTGCCACCAGCGAGAGCCGGGGAAATCAGCCCCAGCATTTT.